The 29 T cell receptor beta chains given below trace back to one sample, sequenced in a study of T cells after posttransplantation cyclophosphamide. The repertoire was sequenced with immunoSEQ multiplex PCR; TCRdb's copy has only in-frame clones and lacks some. The data contain 23,000 or so clones, roughly 98% of them singletons. The sample comprised naive CD8+ T cells sorted from PBMCs. These receptor sequences come from a man in his forties or fifties in good health, CMV-negative, and a related stem cell transplant donor.

V gene TRBV30 combines with J gene TRBJ1-5, with D maybe TRBD1 (6 bases). V lost 2 bases to trimming and J lost 3 bases, with 14 bases between them. The length of the CDR3 is 15 residues. Germline V gene sequence: CDR1 GTSNPN, CDR2 SVGIG (reference sequence). This CDR3 is CAWSRGTSLNQPQHF. CDR3 in DNA: TGTGCCTGGAGTAGGGGGACATCCCTCAATCAGCCCCAGCATTTT.

The CDR3, as DNA: TGTGCCAGCAGCTTAACTAGCTGGGAGACCCAGTACTTC. Protein sequence: CASSLTSWETQYF. The chain combines TRBV7-6 with TRBJ2-5, with D possibly matching TRBD2 (6 bases). Trimming took 2 bases from V and 5 from J, leaving 9 bases between them. The CDR3 loop spans 13 amino acids. Germline CDR1 SGHVS, CDR2 FNYEAQ.

The gene calls are TRBV11-1 and TRBJ2-2, with 10 nucleotides matching TRBD1. The V segment lost 5 bases and the J segment 9 bases; nucleotides outside the gene matches: 9. CDR3 length: 15 amino acids. Germline V gene sequence: CDR1 SGHAT, CDR2 FQDESV (reference sequence). CDR3: CASSHPTGGVRELFF. CDR3 bases: TGTGCCAGCAGCCACCCGACAGGGGGCGTTCGGGAGCTGTTTTTT.

The chain has TRBV6-5 and TRBJ1-1; TRBD1 might be the D (6 bases). CDR1 and CDR2 from the germline V gene are MNHEY and SVGAGI. The V end lost 0 bases, the J end lost 5 bases, and 13 bases lay between the germline ends. The CDR3 consists of 15 residues. CDR3 DNA sequence: TGTGCCAGCAGTTACTCGGGGGCTTTGGGAACTGAAGCTTTCTTT. It is translated as CASSYSGALGTEAFF.

The chain combines TRBV7-7 with TRBJ2-1, with 8 bases identical to TRBD2. There are 13 residues in the CDR3. Germline CDR1 is SSHAT and CDR2 is FNYEAQ (reference sequence). The CDR3 reads CASLGLASDEQFF. As DNA, the CDR3 is TGTGCTAGCCTAGGACTAGCCTCCGATGAGCAGTTCTTC.

The V and J genes are TRBV27 and TRBJ1-1; 10 bases are a match to TRBD1. CDR1 and CDR2 from the germline V gene are MNHEY and SMNVEV (reference sequence). The CDR3 extends over 14 amino acids. Trimming took 4 bases from V and 3 from J; bases not matched to a gene: 2. The CDR3 region has the DNA TGTGCCAGCAGTTGGACAGGGGGGGACACTGAAGCTTTCTTT. Translating it yields CASSWTGGDTEAFF.

The J gene is TRBJ2-1, the V gene TRBV18; 11 bases match TRBD2. V dropped 0 bases and J dropped 4; count of bases not matched to a gene: 5. Germline V gene data show CDR1 as KGHSH and CDR2 as LQKENI. The CDR3 length is 17 residues. The CDR3 DNA is TGTGCCAGCTCACCACCCTCGACTAGCGGGACGTACAATGAGCAGTTCTTC. It is translated as CASSPPSTSGTYNEQFF.

V gene TRBV28 combines with J gene TRBJ1-2; TRBD1 aligns across 7 bases. Germline assignment: CDR1 MDHEN and CDR2 SYDVKM. The trim removed 4 bases at V and 8 bases at J, leaving 1 base unmatched. The CDR3 is 11 residues long. The CDR3 spells CASSSRGGYTF. The CDR3 DNA is TGTGCCAGCAGTTCCAGGGGGGGCTACACCTTC.

The V gene is TRBV9, the J gene TRBJ2-1; 8 bases are a match to TRBD2. CDR1 and CDR2 (germline): SGDLS, YYNGEE. There are 19 residues in the CDR3. J was trimmed by 8 bases and V by 3 bases; bases with no gene match: 22. The CDR3 coding sequence is TGTGCCAGCAGCGGGGGGGGGACTAGTCGTTCCATATCCCCCCATGAGCAGTTCTTC. This translates into CASSGGGTSRSISPHEQFF.

The count of this clone is one. The rearrangement uses TRBV2 and TRBJ2-1; no reliable D call. V lost 6 bases to trimming and J lost 4 bases, with 4 bases between them. Germline CDR1 and CDR2: SNHLY and FYNNEI. The CDR3 consists of 11 residues. The CDR3 loop is CASRSYNEQFF. For the CDR3, the DNA is TGTGCCAGCAGGAGTTACAATGAGCAGTTCTTC. Together with reference TRBV2 and TRBJ2-1, the CDR3 gives the full variable domain: EPEVTQTPSHQVTQMGQEVILRCVPISNHLYFYWYRQILGQKVEFLVSFYNNEISEKSEIFDDQFSVERPDGSNFTLKIRSTKLEDSAMYFCASRSYNEQFFGPGTRLTVL.

This chain uses TRBV7-9 with TRBJ2-7; 9 bases fit TRBD1. V shed 7 bases, J shed 7 bases, and the junction held 14 bases outside the gene matches. Germline CDR1 is SEHNR and CDR2 is FQNEAQ (reference sequence). The CDR3 extends over 15 amino acids. The CDR3 loop is CASNPPDRGRKEQYF. Written as DNA, the CDR3 is TGTGCCAGCAACCCCCCGGACAGGGGACGGAAAGAGCAGTACTTC.

The chain is built from TRBV6-1 and TRBJ2-5; a weak D match, TRBD1 (5 bases). This CDR3 is 14 amino acids long. V was cut by 4 bases and J by 1 base, with 10 bases left in between. Per germline, CDR1 MNHNS and CDR2 SASEGT. The CDR3 DNA follows: TGTGCCAGCAGTGGCTTTGACAGCCAAGAGACCCAGTACTTC. Translated, it gives CASSGFDSQETQYF.

The genes are TRBV7-6 and TRBJ2-7; the D is unclear. The CDR3 is made up of 16 amino acids. Germline V gives CDR1 SGHVS, CDR2 FNYEAQ. V dropped 5 bases and J dropped 1 base, with 18 bases sitting between them. The CDR3: CASSPITGSISYEQYF. The CDR3 DNA is TGTGCCAGCAGCCCAATAACCGGGTCGATTTCCTACGAGCAGTACTTC.

The gene calls are TRBV11-2 and TRBJ1-1, with unresolved D. Germline V CDR1 and CDR2: SGHAT, FQNNGV. V was pared by 1 base and J by 7 bases, with 7 bases between. The length of the CDR3 is 12 residues. CDR3 nucleotide sequence: TGTGCCAGCAGCTTAGGGGCCAGTGAAGCTTTCTTT. It yields the protein CASSLGASEAFF.

This chain's CDR3 is CSVEDQAHSSYEQYF. The CDR3 DNA reads TGCAGCGTTGAAGATCAGGCCCACTCCTCCTACGAGCAGTACTTC. The chain carries TRBV29-1 and TRBJ2-7; no reliable D call. This CDR3 is built from 15 residues. The germline V gene encodes CDR1 SQVTM and CDR2 ANQGSEA. Trimming cost V 0 bases and J 0 bases, with 12 bases left between them.

The chain links TRBV27 to TRBJ2-1, with D possibly TRBD1 on 5 matching bases. The ends were cut back, 3 bases at V and 7 bases at J, with 7 bases in the middle. Germline lookup yields CDR1 MNHEY and CDR2 SMNVEV (reference sequence). The CDR3 covers 12 residues. The CDR3 DNA reads as TGTGCCAGCAGTTTCCCAGGGAATGAGCAGTTCTTC. Its translation is CASSFPGNEQFF.

This clone was seen a single time. This chain uses TRBV28 with TRBJ2-7, with D possibly TRBD1 on 5 matching bases. This CDR3 is built from 13 residues. V lost 2 bases to trimming and J lost 1 base, with 6 bases between them. Per the germline V gene, CDR1 is MDHEN and CDR2 is SYDVKM. This CDR3 reads CASSLPGSYEQYF. The CDR3 DNA reads TGTGCCAGCAGTTTACCAGGGTCCTACGAGCAGTACTTC.

V gene TRBV6-5 combines with J gene TRBJ2-1, with D maybe TRBD2 (6 bases). Trimming pared 5 bases from V and 1 base from J, leaving 12 bases between. CDR1 and CDR2 from the germline V gene are MNHEY and SVGAGI. This CDR3 region has 15 residues. Here the CDR3 DNA reads TGTGCCAGCAGTCCCTCTAGCGCATCCTACAATGAGCAGTTCTTC. Amino acids: CASSPSSASYNEQFF.

This chain connects TRBV14 to TRBJ1-2; tentatively, D is TRBD1 (6 bases). The CDR3 runs to 12 residues. Germline assignment: CDR1 SGHDN and CDR2 FVKESK. V lost 6 bases to trimming and J lost 8 bases, with 13 bases between them. CDR3 sequence (DNA): TGTGCCAGCAGTCCCACAGGGAAGGGCTACACCTTC. It yields the protein CASSPTGKGYTF.

This rearrangement joins TRBV11-3 to TRBJ2-7, with TRBD2 matching over 10 bases. V shed 4 bases and J 2 bases; nucleotides not matched to a gene: 8. This CDR3 contains 16 residues. Germline V gives CDR1 SGHNT, CDR2 YENEEA. The CDR3 nucleotides read TGTGCCAGCAGCTACTCAGAAGCGGGAGGGCCCTACGAGCAGTACTTC. Its translation: CASSYSEAGGPYEQYF. Full variable domain (outside the CDR3, taken from reference TRBV11-3 and TRBJ2-7): EAGVVQSPRYKIIEKKQPVAFWCNPISGHNTLYWYLQNLGQGPELLIRYENEEAVDDSQLPKDRFSAERLKGVDSTLKIQPAELGDSAVYLCASSYSEAGGPYEQYFGPGTRLTVT.

V and J are TRBV5-4 and TRBJ2-7; the D gene is possibly TRBD1 (5 bases). The germline CDR1 and CDR2 sequences are SGHNT and YYREEE (reference sequence). The CDR3 runs to 13 residues. Trimming cost V 3 bases and J 4 bases, with 11 bases left between them. This CDR3 is CASSYSQGYEQYF. CDR3 in DNA: TGTGCCAGCAGCTATTCCCAGGGATACGAGCAGTACTTC. The whole variable domain, remainder taken from reference TRBV5-4 and TRBJ2-7, is ETGVTQSPTHLIKTRGQQVTLRCSSQSGHNTVSWYQQALGQGPQFIFQYYREEENGRGNFPPRFSGLQFPNYSSELNVNALELDDSALYLCASSYSQGYEQYFGPGTRLTVT.

The chain uses TRBV7-9 and TRBJ2-1; D remains unclear. V was cut by 1 base and J by 8 bases, with 12 bases left in between. Germline CDR1 is SEHNR and CDR2 is FQNEAQ (reference sequence). CDR3 length: 14 amino acids. The DNA for the CDR3 is TGTGCCAGCAGCTTAGGAAGGAGCATCGATGAGCAGTTCTTC. This sequence encodes CASSLGRSIDEQFF.

The rearrangement uses TRBV19 and TRBJ2-1, with TRBD2 identical over 8 bases. V shed 7 bases, J shed 8 bases, and the junction held 13 bases outside the gene matches. Germline assignment: CDR1 LNHDA and CDR2 SQIVND (reference sequence). The CDR3 is made up of 15 amino acids. DNA of the CDR3: TGTGCCAGTACTTGGACTAGCCTCGACTTTGATGAGCAGTTCTTC. As protein: CASTWTSLDFDEQFF.

V and J are TRBV15 and TRBJ2-1; TRBD2 matches 7 bases. The germline gives CDR1 LNHNV, CDR2 YYDKDF (reference sequence). Germline trimming cut 2 bases from V and 0 bases from J; bases unmatched to any gene: 7. The CDR3 sequence is 17 residues long. The CDR3 region has the DNA TGTGCCACCAGCAGAATACTAGCGCCCAGCTCCTACAATGAGCAGTTCTTC. Amino acids: CATSRILAPSSYNEQFF.

The chain combines TRBV19 with TRBJ1-2, with 8 bases lining up with TRBD1. J lost 5 bases, V lost 8 bases, and 10 bases had no gene match. Germline V gene sequence: CDR1 LNHDA, CDR2 SQIVND (reference sequence). The CDR3 covers 14 residues. Written as DNA, the CDR3 is TGTGCCAGTGGCACCCTTGGGACAGGTTATGGCTACACCTTC. Protein: CASGTLGTGYGYTF.

V and J are TRBV5-6 and TRBJ2-3, with 10 bases identical to TRBD2. Germline trimming cut 3 bases from V and 5 bases from J; bases unmatched to any gene: 6. CDR1 and CDR2 from the germline V gene are SGHDT and YYEEEE. CDR3 length: 15 amino acids. In DNA, the CDR3 is TGTGCCAGCAGCTCTGAGCTAGCGGGAGAAGATACGCAGTATTTT. Protein product: CASSSELAGEDTQYF.

This chain joins TRBV30 and TRBJ2-1, with D perhaps matching TRBD1 (5 bases). The CDR3 has 15 amino acids. Germline V gene lookup returns CDR1 GTSNPN and CDR2 SVGIG (reference sequence). The V end lost 7 bases, the J end lost 0 bases, and 16 bases lay between the germline ends. CDR3 amino acids: CASTRGSSSYNEQFF. The CDR3 DNA reads as TGTGCCTCGACAAGGGGCTCAAGCTCCTACAATGAGCAGTTCTTC.

The gene calls are TRBV28 and TRBJ2-7, with TRBD2 identical over 10 bases. Germline lookup yields CDR1 MDHEN and CDR2 SYDVKM. Trimming removed 4 bases from V and 3 bases from J; junction bases left unmatched: 0. The CDR3 spans 13 residues. Here the CDR3 reads CASSWTSGYEQYF. The CDR3 DNA follows: TGTGCCAGCAGTTGGACTAGCGGCTACGAGCAGTACTTC. Using reference TRBV28 and TRBJ2-7 for the parts outside the CDR3, the full variable domain is DVKVTQSSRYLVKRTGEKVFLECVQDMDHENMFWYRQDPGLGLRLIYFSYDVKMKEKGDIPEGYSVSREKKERFSLILESASTNQTSMYLCASSWTSGYEQYFGPGTRLTVT.

V and J are TRBV1 and TRBJ2-1; TRBD1, the table's D call, was not compared with the DNA. TRBV1 is a pseudogene. The CDR3 contains 14 residues. CDR3 region: CTSSQSCSYNEQFF. The CDR3 DNA sequence: TGCACCAGCAGCCAGTCATGCTCCTACAATGAGCAGTTCTTC.